Listed below are T cell receptor beta chains from one sample, sequenced in a study of blood T cell repertoires in COVID-19. Only in-frame clones appear in the TCRdb table, and some are missing; sequencing was by immunoSEQ multiplex PCR. The sample lists around 140,000 clones; about 91% were seen once. Sequences were obtained from peripheral blood. The receptors were sampled from a man aged 50-59 years with acute or convalescent COVID-19. The CDR3 runs from the conserved cysteine through the conserved F or W. Each record gives: clone size, J gene, V gene, D gene, CDR3 protein, CDR3 DNA. A D gene is named only where the DNA matches it firmly. For some rows the clone size is stated as once, few or many, or as a class when expanded; others skip it.

-	TRBJ2-5	TRBV5-1	TRBD2	CASSRLGLAGKETQYF	TGCGCCAGCAGCCGTCTCGGACTAGCGGGGAAAGAGACCCAGTACTTC
-	TRBJ2-7	TRBV5-1	-	CASSAGQRNSYEQYF	TGCGCCAGCAGCGCCGGACAGAGAAATTCCTACGAGCAGTACTTC
-	TRBJ1-1	TRBV28	TRBD1	CAGQGGTEAFF	TGTGCCGGACAGGGAGGCACTGAAGCTTTCTTT
-	TRBJ1-2	TRBV3-1/TRBV3-2	-	CASSQDLAGANYGYTF	TGTGCCAGCAGCCAAGATCTCGCAGGGGCGAACTATGGCTACACCTTC
-	TRBJ1-6	TRBV15	TRBD1	CATSRDRDRGNSPLHF	TGTGCCACCAGCAGAGATCGGGACAGGGGGAATTCACCCCTCCACTTT
-	TRBJ2-7	TRBV7-2	TRBD1	CASSFPGQGPYEQYF	TGTGCCAGCAGCTTCCCGGGACAGGGTCCCTACGAGCAGTACTTC
-	TRBJ2-7	TRBV7-9	-	CASSRDGEQYF	TGTGCCAGCAGTCGGGATGGGGAGCAGTACTTC
-	TRBJ1-2	TRBV6-5	-	CASSHGEPFGYTF	TGTGCCAGCAGTCACGGAGAACCTTTCGGCTACACCTTC
-	TRBJ2-6	TRBV24-1	-	CATSLPSGANVLTF	TGTGCCACCAGTCTCCCTTCTGGGGCCAACGTCCTGACTTTC
-	TRBJ2-1	TRBV11-3	-	CASSPGGTSYNEQFF	TGTGCCAGCAGCCCCGGAGGGACCTCCTACAATGAGCAGTTCTTC
-	TRBJ1-1	TRBV19	-	CASSMRTEDEAFF	TGTGCCAGTAGTATGAGGACAGAGGATGAAGCTTTCTTT
once	TRBJ2-5	TRBV2	TRBD2	CASSDRWEGETQYF	TGTGCCAGCAGTGATCGGTGGGAGGGGGAGACCCAGTACTTC
-	TRBJ1-1	TRBV5-1	-	CASAPAGTLTLNTEAFF	TGCGCCAGCGCCCCGGCTGGGACTTTGACTTTGAACACTGAAGCTTTTTTT
few	TRBJ1-2	TRBV5-4	-	CASSIWGLMYGYTF	TGTGCCAGCAGTATATGGGGCCTTATGTATGGCTACACCTTC
-	TRBJ2-5	TRBV6-5	-	CASTSRGTETQYF	TGTGCCAGCACCTCCAGGGGCACGGAGACCCAGTACTTC
-	TRBJ2-3	TRBV5-4	-	CASSFGTTDTQYF	TGTGCCAGCAGCTTCGGTACGACAGATACGCAGTATTTT
-	TRBJ2-3	TRBV7-2	-	CASSSGLSTDTQYF	TGTGCCAGCAGCAGTGGACTATCAACAGATACGCAGTATTTT
-	TRBJ1-2	TRBV19	-	CASSRTEYGYTF	TGTGCCAGTTCGCGTACAGAGTATGGCTACACCTTC
-	TRBJ1-1	TRBV6-1	TRBD1	CASTMGGQMNTEAFF	TGTGCCAGCACCATGGGGGGACAGATGAACACTGAAGCTTTCTTT
-	TRBJ1-2	TRBV6-5	TRBD1	CASSYSRQGDYGYTF	TGTGCCAGCAGTTACAGCCGACAGGGAGACTATGGCTACACCTTC
-	TRBJ1-1	TRBV18	TRBD1	CASSPRQGLMNTEAFF	TGTGCCAGCTCACCGAGACAGGGTCTAATGAACACTGAAGCTTTCTTT
-	TRBJ2-3	TRBV7-8	TRBD1	CASSLGQTSTDTQYF	TGTGCCAGCAGCTTGGGACAGACTAGCACAGATACGCAGTATTTT
-	TRBJ2-1	TRBV7-9	-	CASSFGTSYNEQFF	TGTGCCAGCAGCTTCGGGACTTCTTACAATGAGCAGTTCTTC
-	TRBJ1-1	TRBV18	-	CASSLGVNTEAFF	TGTGCCAGCTCCCTAGGGGTGAACACTGAAGCTTTCTTT
-	TRBJ2-1	TRBV5-6	TRBD2	CASTAGGGGTTDEQFF	TGTGCCAGCACCGCCGGGGGGGGTGGCACAACAGATGAGCAGTTCTTC
-	TRBJ1-5	TRBV6-5	TRBD1	CSATWDRGENQPQHF	TGTAGCGCTACTTGGGACAGGGGGGAAAATCAGCCCCAGCATTTT
-	TRBJ2-7	TRBV6-5	TRBD1	CASGQVRLGDEQYF	TGTGCCAGCGGACAGGTTCGGTTGGGGGACGAGCAGTACTTC
-	TRBJ2-3	TRBV7-9	-	CASSLLASAQYF	TGTGCCAGCAGCTTATTGGCCTCTGCGCAGTATTTT
-	TRBJ2-6	TRBV6-5	TRBD1	CATRTGLSYVLTF	TGTGCCACTAGGACAGGACTTTCCTACGTCCTGACTTTC
-	TRBJ2-5	TRBV2	TRBD1	CASTGDRGPQETQYF	TGTGCCAGCACCGGGGACAGGGGGCCCCAAGAGACCCAGTACTTC
-	TRBJ1-1	TRBV30	TRBD1	CAWSGQGRGKAFF	TGTGCCTGGAGTGGACAGGGAAGGGGAAAAGCTTTCTTT
-	TRBJ2-1	TRBV12-3/TRBV12-4	-	CASSLRGEQFF	TGTGCCAGCAGTTTACGGGGAGAGCAGTTCTTC
-	TRBJ2-4	TRBV6-1	TRBD2	CASNLLAAGQNIQYF	TGTGCCAGCAACCTACTAGCGGCAGGACAAAACATTCAGTACTTC
-	TRBJ2-1	TRBV5-1	-	CASSRDSGGSYNEQFF	TGCGCCAGCAGCAGGGATAGCGGAGGCTCCTACAATGAGCAGTTCTTC
-	TRBJ1-2	TRBV5-5	-	CASSLESPARQTFYGYTF	TGTGCCAGCAGCTTGGAATCACCGGCCAGACAGACCTTCTATGGCTACACCTTC
-	TRBJ1-3	TRBV6-6	-	CASSYEARSGNTIYF	TGTGCCAGCAGTTACGAGGCCCGCTCTGGAAACACCATATATTTT
-	TRBJ1-3	TRBV15	-	CATSARDIATIYF	TGTGCCACCAGCGCCCGAGATATTGCCACCATATATTTT
-	TRBJ1-4	TRBV7-9	-	CASSPGEKLFF	TGTGCCAGCAGCCCAGGGGAAAAACTGTTTTTT
-	TRBJ2-4	TRBV19	TRBD1	CASKDRVTAKNIQYF	TGTGCCAGTAAAGACAGGGTTACTGCCAAAAACATTCAGTACTTC
-	TRBJ2-7	TRBV5-1	-	CASSSGFLSYEQYF	TGCGCCAGCAGCTCGGGGTTTCTCTCCTACGAGCAGTACTTC
-	TRBJ2-7	TRBV19	-	CASSGGPLSYEQYF	TGTGCCAGTAGCGGAGGTCCCCTTTCCTACGAGCAGTACTTC
-	TRBJ2-7	TRBV5-1	-	CASRSEERATYEQYF	TGCGCCAGCAGGTCCGAGGAGCGGGCTACCTACGAGCAGTACTTC
-	TRBJ1-1	TRBV6-5	-	CASSYSLGVTEAFF	TGTGCCAGCAGTTACTCTTTAGGGGTCACTGAAGCTTTCTTT
-	TRBJ2-1	TRBV2	-	CASSPDTSSYNEQFF	TGTGCCAGCAGTCCCGATACTAGCTCCTACAATGAGCAGTTCTTC
once	TRBJ1-1	TRBV5-1	-	CASSLVGADTEAFF	TGCGCCAGCAGCTTGGTTGGGGCGGACACTGAAGCTTTCTTT
-	TRBJ1-1	TRBV3-1/TRBV3-2	-	CASSQPPGQGAFF	TGTGCCAGCAGCCAACCCCCGGGACAAGGAGCTTTCTTT
-	TRBJ2-3	TRBV11-2	-	CASSPTGLRGYF	TGTGCCAGCAGCCCGACCGGACTCCGGGGATATTTT